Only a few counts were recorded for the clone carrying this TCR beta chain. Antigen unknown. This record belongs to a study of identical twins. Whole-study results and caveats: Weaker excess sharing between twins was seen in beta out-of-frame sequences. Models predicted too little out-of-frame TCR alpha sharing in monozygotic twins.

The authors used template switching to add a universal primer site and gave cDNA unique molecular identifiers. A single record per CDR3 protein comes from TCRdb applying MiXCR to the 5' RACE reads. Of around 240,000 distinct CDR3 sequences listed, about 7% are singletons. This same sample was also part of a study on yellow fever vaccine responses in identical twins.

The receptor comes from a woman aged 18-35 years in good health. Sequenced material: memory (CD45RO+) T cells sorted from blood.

The DNA of the CDR3 is TGTGCCAGCAGTTTTGGTAGCGGGGGGGGTAGCTCCTACAATGAGCAGTTCTTC. This codes for CASSFGSGGGSSYNEQFF. The chain carries TRBV12-3 or TRBV12-4 and TRBJ2-1, with TRBD2 identical over 11 bases. J was trimmed by 0 bases and V by 3 bases; bases with no gene match: 7. The CDR3 runs 18 residues.